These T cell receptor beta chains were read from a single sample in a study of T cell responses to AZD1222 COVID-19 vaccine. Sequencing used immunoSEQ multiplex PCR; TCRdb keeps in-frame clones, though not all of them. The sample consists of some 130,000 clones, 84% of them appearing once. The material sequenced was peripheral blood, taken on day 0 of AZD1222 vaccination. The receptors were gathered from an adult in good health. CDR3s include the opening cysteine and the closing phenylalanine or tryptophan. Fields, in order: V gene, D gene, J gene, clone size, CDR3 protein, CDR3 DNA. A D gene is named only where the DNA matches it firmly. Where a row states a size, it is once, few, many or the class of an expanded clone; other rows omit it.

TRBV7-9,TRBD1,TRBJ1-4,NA,CASRAGQVGVATNEKLFF,TGTGCCAGCAGAGCCGGACAGGTCGGGGTAGCAACTAATGAAAAACTGTTTTTT
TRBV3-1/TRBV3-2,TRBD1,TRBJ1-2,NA,CASSQGSGTGAAYGYTF,TGTGCCAGCAGCCAAGGTTCAGGGACAGGGGCGGCGTATGGCTACACCTTC
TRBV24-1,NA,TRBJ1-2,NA,CATSETKDYGYTF,TGTGCCACCAGTGAGACAAAGGACTATGGCTACACCTTC
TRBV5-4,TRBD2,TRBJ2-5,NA,CASSTSGGVETQYF,TGTGCCAGCAGCACTAGCGGGGGGGTTGAGACCCAGTACTTC
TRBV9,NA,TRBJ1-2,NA,CASNRDNVNRGYTF,TGTGCCAGCAACCGGGACAACGTAAATAGAGGCTACACCTTC
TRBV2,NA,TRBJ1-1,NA,CASSGVAGGTEAFF,TGTGCCAGCAGTGGGGTGGCCGGGGGGACTGAAGCTTTCTTT
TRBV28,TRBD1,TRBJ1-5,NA,CASTLGTGAVSQPQHF,TGTGCCAGCACCCTCGGCACAGGGGCGGTTTCTCAGCCCCAGCATTTT
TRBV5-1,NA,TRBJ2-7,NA,CASSLEGPRSYEQYF,TGCGCCAGCAGCTTGGAGGGACCCCGCTCCTACGAGCAGTACTTC
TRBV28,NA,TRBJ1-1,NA,CASSSYYPGTEAFF,TGTGCCAGCAGTTCCTATTACCCTGGGACTGAAGCTTTCTTT
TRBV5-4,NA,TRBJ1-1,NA,CASSSTDTEAFF,TGTGCCAGCAGCTCGACAGACACTGAAGCTTTCTTT
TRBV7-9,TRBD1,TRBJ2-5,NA,CASSPGTGVQETQYF,TGTGCCAGCAGCCCAGGGACAGGGGTCCAAGAGACCCAGTACTTC
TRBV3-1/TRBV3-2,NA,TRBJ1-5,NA,CASSHLNQPQHF,TGTGCCAGCAGCCACTTGAATCAGCCCCAGCATTTT
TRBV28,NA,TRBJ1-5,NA,CASSLLVGSNQPQHF,TGTGCCAGCAGTTTGCTGGTGGGAAGCAATCAGCCCCAGCATTTT
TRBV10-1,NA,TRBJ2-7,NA,CASSASIGGPSYEQYF,TGCGCCAGCAGTGCTTCTATCGGGGGGCCCTCCTACGAGCAGTACTTC
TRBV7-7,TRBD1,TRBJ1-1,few,CASRDPTGQGDTEAFF,TGTGCTAGCAGAGATCCCACCGGACAGGGTGACACTGAAGCTTTCTTT
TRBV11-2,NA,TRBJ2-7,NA,CASSIGGDYEQYF,TGTGCCAGCAGTATCGGAGGAGATTACGAGCAGTACTTC
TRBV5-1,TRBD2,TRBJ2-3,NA,CASSLAGGFTDTQYF,TGCGCCAGCAGCCTAGCGGGGGGTTTCACAGATACGCAGTATTTT
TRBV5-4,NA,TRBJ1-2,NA,CASSQPGGTKGYTF,TGTGCCAGCAGCCAACCGGGGGGGACTAAAGGCTACACCTTC
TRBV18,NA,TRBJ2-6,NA,CASSPQGHSGANVLTF,TGTGCCAGCTCACCTCAGGGTCACTCTGGGGCCAACGTCCTGACTTTC
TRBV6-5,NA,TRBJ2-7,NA,CASSASRLTYEQYF,TGTGCCAGCAGCGCCTCGAGACTGACGTACGAGCAGTACTTC
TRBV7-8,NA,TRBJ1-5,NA,CASSPGWGSNQPQHF,TGTGCCAGCAGTCCCGGGTGGGGAAGCAATCAGCCCCAGCATTTT
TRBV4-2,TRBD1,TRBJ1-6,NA,CASSQTGTGSNSPLHF,TGTGCCAGCAGCCAGACCGGGACAGGGTCTAATTCACCCCTCCACTTT
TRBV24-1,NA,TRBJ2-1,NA,CATSDLAAEGNYNEQFF,TGTGCCACCAGTGATTTAGCGGCGGAGGGCAACTACAATGAGCAGTTCTTC
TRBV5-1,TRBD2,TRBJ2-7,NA,CASSLEAGRDEQYF,TGCGCCAGCAGCTTGGAGGCAGGGAGGGACGAGCAGTACTTC
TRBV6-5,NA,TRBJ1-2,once,CAVHSGGPNYGYTF,TGTGCCGTCCATTCGGGGGGGCCTAACTATGGCTACACCTTC